This TCR beta chain was sequenced during a study of T cells after yellow fever vaccination. Overall study context: Libraries from low-cell-number fractions were prepared with the SMART-Seq v4 Ultra Low Input RNA kit.

Via MiXCR, TCRdb re-called the 5' RACE reads, giving one row per CDR3 protein. The sample yields about 220,000 distinct CDR3 sequences, approximately 3% seen once. This clonotype showed up just a few times. Its target is unknown. Per the germline V gene, CDR1 is MNHNS and CDR2 is SASEGT. CDR3 length: 15 amino acids. V was pared by 1 base and J by 3 bases, with 13 bases between. Whole-study findings and limits: Contamination by abundant bulk-population clonotypes could be present in FACS-sorted repertoires. Reappearing after the booster were most of the clones from primary vaccination (about 95% CD4, 75% to 90% CD8). Among all clonotypes, a small share was observed in both CD4 and CD8 compartments.

The input for sequencing was CD4+ T cells sorted from PBMCs, taken 10 days after the yellow fever booster vaccination. The J gene is TRBJ2-7, the V gene TRBV6-1; a possible D gene is TRBD1 (5 bases). The origin of this receptor is a man aged 18 to 29 who received the YFV17D yellow fever vaccine. This CDR3 is CASSEGSGQLYEQYF. The DNA for the CDR3 is TGTGCCAGCAGTGAAGGGTCAGGGCAGCTCTACGAGCAGTACTTC.